The source of this T cell receptor beta chain is a study of monozygotic twins with cystic fibrosis. Whole-study findings and limits: In this small cohort, shared CDR3 numbers showed no association with age, concordance or disease severity.

V lost 0 bases and J lost 8; bases outside the gene matches: 6. Germline assignment: CDR1 SGHNT and CDR2 YYREEE (reference sequence). The CDR3 is 16 residues long. A remark on this clone: Its antigen is currently unknown.

Generated by immunoSEQ multiplex PCR, the TCRdb table keeps only in-frame clones and is missing some. The sample lists tens of thousands of clones, approximately 97% occurring once. The gene calls are TRBV5-4 and TRBJ2-1; 12 bases match TRBD2. Sample: blood. This sequence was found in a girl under 18 with cystic fibrosis. CDR3 amino acids: CASSLATSGSLYEQFF. CDR3 bases: TGTGCCAGCAGCTTGGCGACTAGCGGGAGTCTCTATGAGCAGTTCTTC.